Listed here are 17 T cell receptor beta chains from one sample, sequenced in a study of blood T cell repertoires in COVID-19. Generated by immunoSEQ multiplex PCR, the TCRdb table keeps only in-frame clones and is missing some. The sample has fewer than 250,000 clones, roughly 80% seen once; the top ten hold about 10%. The sample comprised peripheral blood. The source of these receptors is a woman of 80 years or more with COVID-19, enrolled during active disease.

The rearrangement links TRBV9 to TRBJ2-2; 9 nucleotides agree with TRBD2. This CDR3 has 16 residues. Germline V gene lookup returns CDR1 SGDLS and CDR2 YYNGEE. Losses at the gene ends were 0 bases for V and 6 bases for J; bases not matched to a gene: 6. In nucleotides, the CDR3 is TGTGCCAGCAGCGTAGTGGCTAGCGGGGTCCCCGGGGAGCTGTTTTTT. Translating it yields CASSVVASGVPGELFF.

This sequence joins TRBV10-3 and TRBJ1-5, with a weak D call TRBD1 (6 bases). Trimming took off 11 bases at V and 0 bases at J, with 14 bases between the two ends. CDR1 ENHRY and CDR2 SYGVKD come from the germline V gene. The CDR3 is 14 residues long. The CDR3 sequence: CASPGTNSNQPQHF. As DNA, the CDR3 is TGTGCCTCCCCGGGGACAAATAGCAATCAGCCCCAGCATTTT.

The rearrangement links TRBV27 to TRBJ1-1; tentative D call: TRBD1 (5 bases). The CDR3 loop spans 15 amino acids. Trimming removed 2 bases from V and 7 bases from J, with 17 bases in between. Germline V gene lookup returns CDR1 MNHEY and CDR2 SMNVEV (reference sequence). This CDR3 is CASSLDIPIRGEAFF. As DNA, the CDR3 is TGTGCCAGCAGTTTAGACATCCCGATTAGGGGTGAAGCTTTCTTT.

The rearrangement joins TRBV3-1 (or the pseudogene TRBV3-2) to TRBJ2-3; 12 bases are a match to TRBD1. This CDR3 spans 18 amino acids. After removal of 1 base from V and 3 bases from J, the junction contained 8 bases not matched to a gene. Germline loops: CDR1 LGHDT, CDR2 YNNKEL (reference sequence). For the CDR3, the DNA is TGTGCCAGCAGCCAAGTTGGGCGGGACAGGGGGCAGACAGATACGCAGTATTTT. It yields the protein CASSQVGRDRGQTDTQYF.

CDR3 DNA sequence: TGTGCCAGCGGAGAACAGGATCAGCCCCAGCATTTT. Translation gives CASGEQDQPQHF. This sequence joins TRBV6-5 and TRBJ1-5, with D possibly TRBD1 on 5 matching bases. CDR1 is MNHEY and CDR2 is SVGAGI in the germline V gene. CDR3 length equals 12 residues. Trimming took off 8 bases at V and 5 bases at J, with 10 bases between the two ends.

This clone turned up a few times. CDR3 coding DNA: TGTGCCAGCAGCGAGGGGGGACTAGGAGGGGAGACCCAGTACTTC. This sequence encodes CASSEGGLGGETQYF. The genes are TRBV9 and TRBJ2-5; 8 bases align to TRBD2. The CDR3 spans 15 residues. CDR1 and CDR2 from the germline V gene are SGDLS and YYNGEE. Germline trimming cut 3 bases from V and 5 bases from J; bases unmatched to any gene: 9.

The chain couples TRBV6-2 or TRBV6-3 to TRBJ1-6, with D perhaps TRBD1 (5 bases). V was trimmed by 2 bases and J by 10 bases, leaving 15 bases between them. CDR3 length equals 15 residues. Germline V gene sequence: CDR1 MNHEY, CDR2 SVGEGT. CDR3 DNA sequence: TGTGCCAGCAGTTACGGAGGGGACCAGGGCTCACCCCTCCACTTT. It codes for CASSYGGDQGSPLHF.

The gene calls are TRBV5-1 and TRBJ1-2, with D possibly TRBD1 on 6 matching bases. The CDR3 is 14 amino acids. Germline-derived CDR1 and CDR2 are SGHRS and YFSETQ. V was cut by 4 bases and J by 8 bases, with 18 bases left in between. CDR3 DNA sequence: TGCGCCAGCAGCCCGTTTACGGCAGGGGAAGGCTACACCTTC. Its protein is CASSPFTAGEGYTF.

This clone was picked up one time. The rearrangement uses TRBV6-6 and TRBJ2-5, with 7 bases matching TRBD1. This CDR3 has 15 residues. Unmatched junction bases numbered 9, after V lost 6 bases and J lost 2 bases. Germline assignment: CDR1 MNHNY and CDR2 SVGAGI (reference sequence). The DNA for the CDR3 is TGTGCCAGCAGGTTCCGGGACAGCGCTCAAGAGACCCAGTACTTC. It is translated as CASRFRDSAQETQYF.

The gene calls are TRBV7-2 and TRBJ2-3, with 8 bases that match TRBD2. The V segment lost 3 bases and the J segment 3 bases; nucleotides outside the gene matches: 5. The CDR3 sequence is 15 residues long. Germline V gives CDR1 SGHTA, CDR2 FQGNSA. CDR3 coding DNA: TGTGCCAGCAGCTTGGGACTAGGACGGACAGATACGCAGTATTTT. This encodes CASSLGLGRTDTQYF.

The sample holds a few counts of this clone. The genes are TRBV2 and TRBJ1-2; D gene ambiguous. With 8 bases removed from V and 0 bases from J, the gap between germline ends came to 7 bases. CDR1 is SNHLY, CDR2 FYNNEI, per germline. The CDR3 has 12 residues. The CDR3 protein is CASETANYGYTF. In nucleotides, the CDR3 is TGTGCCAGCGAAACGGCTAACTATGGCTACACCTTC.

The chain joins TRBV25-1 to TRBJ1-2, with 11 bases matching TRBD1. Trimming took 8 bases from V and 6 from J; bases not matched to a gene: 8. This CDR3 spans 14 amino acids. From germline, CDR1 is MGHDK and CDR2 SYGVNS. The CDR3 reads CASGEDRGRNGYTF. The CDR3 DNA reads as TGTGCCAGCGGAGAGGACAGGGGGCGTAATGGCTACACCTTC.

This clone was recorded only once. This rearrangement joins TRBV9 to TRBJ2-3; 9 nucleotides match TRBD2. Per germline, CDR1 SGDLS and CDR2 YYNGEE. With V trimmed by 0 bases and J by 3 bases, 14 bases remained unmatched. The CDR3 spans 19 residues. The CDR3 DNA reads TGTGCCAGCAGCGTAGAAGGATCCAAGCGGGGGGCGATTACAGATACGCAGTATTTT. It codes for CASSVEGSKRGAITDTQYF.

This chain joins TRBV12-3 or TRBV12-4 and TRBJ1-1; D is uncertain. Trimming removed 5 bases at V and 4 bases at J, with 11 bases between. The CDR3 length is 13 residues. CDR3 sequence reads: CASSRLGGTEAFF. Here the CDR3 DNA reads TGTGCCAGCAGTAGGTTGGGAGGCACTGAAGCTTTCTTT.

This clone is a singleton in its sample. This chain joins TRBV6-6 and TRBJ1-1; TRBD1 might be the D (6 bases). V lost 5 bases to trimming and J lost 4 bases, with 8 bases between them. Germline-derived CDR1 and CDR2 are MNHNY and SVGAGI (reference sequence). The CDR3 is 12 residues long. DNA for the CDR3: TGTGCCAGCAGTAGAGGGGGCACTGAAGCTTTCTTT. Protein sequence: CASSRGGTEAFF.

The chain carries TRBV5-6 and TRBJ2-1, with a weak D call TRBD2 (5 bases). The CDR3 sequence is 16 residues long. V was trimmed by 5 bases and J by 4 bases, leaving 19 bases between them. Germline CDR1 is SGHDT and CDR2 is YYEEEE. The CDR3 loop reads CASREAFGTIYNEQFF. The CDR3 nucleotides are TGTGCCAGCAGGGAGGCCTTCGGTACCATTTACAATGAGCAGTTCTTC.

The genes are TRBV18 and TRBJ1-5; D remains ambiguous. The germline V gene has CDR1 KGHSH and CDR2 LQKENI. The CDR3 has 16 amino acids. Trimming pared 2 bases from V and 4 bases from J, leaving 15 bases between. The CDR3 sequence: CASSPDRGSVNQPQHF. CDR3 coding DNA: TGTGCCAGCTCACCAGATCGTGGCAGCGTGAATCAGCCCCAGCATTTT.